Listed below are T cell receptor beta chains from one sample, sequenced in a study of T cell responses to AZD1222 COVID-19 vaccine. Repertoires were generated with immunoSEQ multiplex PCR, while TCRdb's copy carries only in-frame clones and drops some. The table shows more than 75,000 clones, with under 95% occurring only once. The specimen was peripheral blood, collected on day 0 of AZD1222 vaccination. These receptors were taken from an adult in good health. Both conserved end residues are part of each CDR3. The D gene is left open where the match is weak. Only part of the rows carry a size: once, few, many, or a class if the clone is expanded.

J,size,D,V,CDR3,DNA
TRBJ1-1,.,.,TRBV6-2/TRBV6-3,CASSYSRHGTEAFF,TGTGCCAGCAGTTACTCGAGGCATGGCACTGAAGCTTTCTTT
TRBJ1-1,few,.,TRBV28,CASSSQGLNTEAFF,TGTGCCAGCAGTTCCCAAGGACTGAACACTGAAGCTTTCTTT
TRBJ2-3,.,.,TRBV5-1,CASSLGARAPDTQYF,TGCGCCAGCAGCTTGGGGGCACGGGCCCCAGATACGCAGTATTTT
TRBJ1-1,.,.,TRBV7-9,CASSLGMGRMNTEAFF,TGTGCCAGCAGCTTAGGGATGGGACGGATGAACACTGAAGCTTTCTTT
TRBJ2-7,.,.,TRBV7-9,CASSLALVGEQYF,TGTGCCAGCAGCTTAGCTTTAGTTGGTGAGCAGTACTTC
TRBJ2-1,medium-sized,TRBD2,TRBV7-9,CASSQLTSGNEQFF,TGTGCCAGCAGCCAACTGACTAGCGGTAATGAGCAGTTCTTC
TRBJ2-1,.,.,TRBV4-3,CASSHFSREQSANGQFF,TGCGCCAGCAGCCATTTTTCGAGGGAGCAATCTGCTAACGGGCAGTTCTTC
TRBJ1-6,.,.,TRBV4-1,CASSQASGSPLHF,TGCGCCAGCAGCCAAGCATCGGGTTCACCCCTCCACTTT
TRBJ1-1,.,TRBD1,TRBV19,CASSKDRDTEAFF,TGTGCCAGTAGTAAGGACAGGGACACTGAAGCTTTCTTT
TRBJ1-2,.,TRBD1,TRBV19,CASSMGTAFYGYTF,TGTGCCAGTAGTATGGGGACAGCATTTTATGGCTACACCTTC
TRBJ2-2,.,.,TRBV9,CASSVGVGPGELFF,TGTGCCAGCAGCGTAGGGGTGGGGCCCGGGGAGCTGTTTTTT
TRBJ2-1,.,TRBD2,TRBV16,CASSHTSGTSSYNEQFF,TGTGCCAGCAGCCACACTAGCGGGACAAGCTCCTACAATGAGCAGTTCTTC
TRBJ2-2,once,.,TRBV28,CASSLPTSYTGELFF,TGTGCCAGCAGTTTACCCACTAGTTACACCGGGGAGCTGTTTTTT
TRBJ2-3,.,.,TRBV29-1,CSVAGSDTQYF,TGCAGCGTTGCGGGGTCAGATACGCAGTATTTT
TRBJ2-5,once,.,TRBV10-3,CAISESNIQETQYF,TGTGCCATCAGTGAGTCGAACATACAAGAGACCCAGTACTTC
TRBJ1-2,.,.,TRBV30,CAWTLTREDYGYTF,TGTGCCTGGACCTTAACAAGGGAGGACTATGGCTACACCTTC
TRBJ1-2,.,.,TRBV3-1/TRBV3-2,CASSQDAYGYTF,TGTGCCAGCAGCCAAGATGCCTATGGCTACACCTTC
TRBJ2-7,.,TRBD2,TRBV6-1,CASSAYEPGLAGLGYEQYF,TGTGCCAGCAGTGCCTATGAACCGGGACTAGCGGGACTAGGCTACGAGCAGTACTTC
TRBJ2-7,.,TRBD2,TRBV19,CASSIWVAGGPSEQYF,TGTGCCAGTAGTATATGGGTTGCGGGAGGTCCGTCCGAGCAGTACTTC
TRBJ1-6,.,.,TRBV11-1,CASSLTRGESPLHF,TGTGCCAGCAGCTTAACCAGGGGAGAATCACCCCTCCACTTT
TRBJ2-7,.,.,TRBV4-1,CASATRGYGPYEQYF,TGCGCCAGCGCCACCCGGGGTTACGGACCCTACGAGCAGTACTTC
TRBJ2-1,.,TRBD2,TRBV28,CASRGTSGNNEQFF,TGTGCCAGCAGGGGGACTAGCGGCAACAATGAGCAGTTCTTC
TRBJ2-7,.,.,TRBV5-1,CASSLNSDYEQYF,TGCGCCAGCAGCTTGAATAGCGACTACGAGCAGTACTTC
TRBJ2-7,.,TRBD2,TRBV15,CATSRIYNRDYTYEQYF,TGTGCCACCAGCAGAATCTACAACCGGGACTACACCTACGAGCAGTACTTC
TRBJ2-1,.,.,TRBV7-2,CASSSTYNEQFF,TGTGCCAGCAGCTCCACGTACAATGAGCAGTTCTTC
TRBJ2-7,.,TRBD2,TRBV19,CASSPGTSSYEQYF,TGTGCCAGTAGTCCCGGGACTAGCAGCTACGAGCAGTACTTC
TRBJ2-3,.,.,TRBV27,CASSFGDTQYF,TGTGCCAGCAGTTTTGGTGATACGCAGTATTTT
TRBJ1-2,.,.,TRBV9,CASSVSGSLWDGYTF,TGTGCCAGCAGCGTATCGGGAAGCCTCTGGGATGGCTACACCTTC
TRBJ2-2,.,.,TRBV29-1,CSVEKNTGELFF,TGCAGCGTTGAAAAGAACACCGGGGAGCTGTTTTTT
TRBJ2-7,.,.,TRBV28,CASSLSGRGEQYF,TGTGCCAGCAGTTTATCCGGCAGAGGCGAGCAGTACTTC
TRBJ2-7,.,.,TRBV9,CASSVVAESSYEQYF,TGTGCCAGCAGCGTAGTTGCAGAGAGCTCCTACGAGCAGTACTTC
TRBJ2-1,.,.,TRBV6-5,CASSYSRKQFF,TGTGCCAGCAGTTACTCCAGAAAGCAGTTCTTC
TRBJ2-1,.,.,TRBV19,CASGGNEQFF,TGTGCCAGCGGGGGCAATGAGCAGTTCTTC
TRBJ1-2,.,.,TRBV3-1/TRBV3-2,CASSQDLTNYGYTF,TGTGCCAGCAGCCAAGATCTGACGAACTATGGCTACACCTTC
TRBJ2-3,.,TRBD2,TRBV10-3,CAIRQAGGVTDTQYF,TGTGCCATCCGGCAAGCGGGAGGGGTCACAGATACGCAGTATTTT
TRBJ2-7,.,.,TRBV6-2/TRBV6-3,CASSYRSYEQYF,TGTGCCAGCAGTTACCGCAGCTACGAGCAGTACTTC
TRBJ2-7,.,TRBD2,TRBV19,CASSGRAFYEQYF,TGTGCCAGTAGCGGGAGGGCCTTCTACGAGCAGTACTTC
TRBJ1-1,.,TRBD1,TRBV19,CASSTYYQNRQGGTEAFF,TGTGCCAGTAGTACATACTACCAGAACCGACAGGGGGGCACTGAAGCTTTCTTT
TRBJ2-2,.,.,TRBV15,CATSRDINSPGELFF,TGTGCCACCAGCAGAGATATTAACAGCCCCGGGGAGCTGTTTTTT
TRBJ2-1,once,TRBD2,TRBV24-1,CATSDGTSGSYNEQFF,TGTGCCACCAGTGACGGGACTAGCGGTTCCTACAATGAGCAGTTCTTC
TRBJ2-7,.,TRBD1,TRBV4-2,CASSQRGQGRSSYEQYF,TGTGCCAGCAGCCAAAGGGGACAGGGCCGTAGCTCCTACGAGCAGTACTTC
TRBJ2-1,.,.,TRBV6-2/TRBV6-3,CASSRTLSYNEQFF,TGTGCCAGCAGCCGGACGCTCTCCTACAATGAGCAGTTCTTC
TRBJ2-5,.,.,TRBV21-1,CASSKGCGGGETQYF,TGTGCCAGCAGCAAAGGTTGTGGCGGGGGAGAGACCCAGTACTTC
TRBJ2-1,.,.,TRBV30,CAWRDYRRYNEQFF,TGTGCCTGGAGGGACTATCGGCGGTACAATGAGCAGTTCTTC
TRBJ2-7,.,TRBD1,TRBV11-1,CASSPGTGNGEQYF,TGTGCCAGCAGCCCCGGGACAGGGAACGGCGAGCAGTACTTC
TRBJ2-4,.,TRBD2,TRBV7-9,CASSLAAGGAKNIQYF,TGTGCCAGCAGCTTAGCAGCGGGAGGGGCCAAAAACATTCAGTACTTC
TRBJ2-7,.,TRBD1,TRBV28,CASSLGTGATPYEQYF,TGTGCCAGCAGTTTGGGGACAGGGGCGACCCCCTACGAGCAGTACTTC
TRBJ1-6,.,.,TRBV2,CASRPDYNSPLHF,TGTGCCAGCAGGCCGGACTATAATTCACCCCTCCACTTT
TRBJ1-6,.,.,TRBV2,CASSEEQGFDSPLHF,TGTGCCAGCAGTGAGGAACAGGGTTTTGACTCACCCCTCCACTTT
TRBJ1-1,.,.,TRBV11-2,CASSLGLGGPTEAFF,TGTGCCAGCAGCTTAGGTCTCGGAGGGCCCACTGAAGCTTTCTTT
TRBJ2-6,.,.,TRBV5-1,CASSLYQGSLSSGANVLTF,TGCGCCAGCAGCTTGTATCAGGGTTCCCTCAGCTCTGGGGCCAACGTCCTGACTTTC
TRBJ1-5,.,TRBD1,TRBV18,CASSLDRLNQPQHF,TGTGCCAGCTCACTGGACAGGCTTAATCAGCCCCAGCATTTT
TRBJ1-4,.,TRBD1,TRBV30,CAWSDKQGSEKLFF,TGTGCCTGGAGTGATAAACAGGGGAGTGAAAAACTGTTTTTT
TRBJ1-1,.,.,TRBV5-6,CASSFTANTEAFF,TGTGCCAGCAGCTTTACAGCCAACACTGAAGCTTTCTTT